The clone carrying this T cell receptor beta chain was seen a handful of times. Its antigen is not identified. Clones were sequenced by immunoSEQ multiplex PCR, and TCRdb holds only the in-frame ones, with some missing. The data show some 120,000 clones, with approximately 89% seen just once and approximately 5.4% held by the top ten. This sample was taken from a study of T cell responses to AZD1222 COVID-19 vaccine. Study results and limitations: The breadth and depth of Spike-specific TCRs increased once two AZD1222 doses had been given. Females outnumbered males among donors, who were mostly white British; clonal diversity was possibly underestimated. Variant regions that are unmutated are reportedly the target of nearly half of spike-specific TCRs.

Trimming cost V 4 bases and J 7 bases, with 5 bases left between them. This CDR3 has 12 residues. The germline V gene encodes CDR1 MNHEY and CDR2 SVGAGI. The sample consisted of peripheral blood, taken on day 0 of AZD1222 vaccination. The clonotype comes from an adult in good health. The chain has TRBV6-5 and TRBJ1-6; D call uncertain. The CDR3 loop reads CASSLNNSPLHF. As DNA, the CDR3 is TGTGCCAGCAGTTTGAACAATTCACCCCTCCACTTT.